This entry concerns a single T cell receptor (beta chain). As yet, its antigen is unknown. The sample is drawn from a study of cytomegalovirus exposure and HLA in healthy donors. General observations from the study: The authors reported that TCR beta sequences could predict HLA-A and HLA-B alleles. These predictions were accurate for most subjects in the first cohort. 87-base-pair reads could not separate some V segments, including TRBV6-2 and TRBV6-3. The listing of roughly 160 TCR beta chains classed them as cytomegalovirus-associated.

In the PCR, 60 Vbeta and 13 Jbeta primers were used. In the source study's methods: In a later analysis, of 80 million or so unique beta chains, about 12 million appeared in at least two donors. Produced via immunoSEQ multiplex PCR; TCRdb's table is partial and in-frame only. V and J calls and clone size are as listed in that table; D and trimming were resolved from the DNA. Here the sample spans 65,000 to 85,000 clones, under 85% being singletons. V was clipped by 6 bases and J by 0 bases, with 12 bases between them. From germline, CDR1 is MNHEY and CDR2 SVGAGI. This CDR3 is built from 15 residues. The sequenced sample was PBMCs. The chain combines TRBV6-5 with TRBJ2-1; D might be TRBD2 (6 bases). This receptor was taken from a woman between 35 and 50 years old in good health and CMV-seropositive. The CDR3 DNA follows: TGTGCCAGCAGGAGCCTGGGGGGCTCCTACAATGAGCAGTTCTTC. Translated: CASRSLGGSYNEQFF.